This record concerns one T cell receptor (beta chain) sequence. Its antigen is still unknown. This sample was taken from a study of blood T cells in healthy people across ages. General observations from the study: Greater diversity and more naive CD4+ cells were seen in long-lived donors than in aged donors. Using unsorted PBMCs precluded a conclusive naive versus antigen-experienced comparison. While age rose, TCR beta diversity per million T cells dropped in a roughly linear way.

This CDR3 is 16 amino acids long. Germline V gene sequence: CDR1 SGHTA, CDR2 FQGNSA. V was cut by 6 bases and J by 4 bases, with 21 bases left in between. Total RNA extraction produced at least 5.5 micrograms (per sample) for the study. A J-beta primer mix and a sample-barcoded 5' primer were used in a second PCR of about 6 to 12 cycles. One entry per CDR3 protein, called by TCRdb with MiXCR from the 5' RACE reads. The table has roughly 800,000 distinct CDR3 sequences, 55% to 70% seen once. The clonotype originates from a man aged 30 to 39 in good health. Sequenced: blood. The chain recombines TRBV7-2 with TRBJ1-2, with D possibly matching TRBD1 (6 bases). CDR3 sequence: CASSSEGGRKVYGYTF. In nucleotides, the CDR3 is TGTGCCAGCAGTTCCGAGGGGGGGCGCAAGGTCTATGGCTACACCTTC.